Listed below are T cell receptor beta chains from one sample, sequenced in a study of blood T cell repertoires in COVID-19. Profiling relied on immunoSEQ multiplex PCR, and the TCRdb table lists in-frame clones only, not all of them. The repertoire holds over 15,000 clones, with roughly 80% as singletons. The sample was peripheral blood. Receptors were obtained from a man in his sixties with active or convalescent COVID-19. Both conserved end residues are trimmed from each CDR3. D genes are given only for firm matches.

ASSSGQGPEKLF,TRBD1,TRBV28
ASKPIPGLVGNQPQH,-,TRBV28
ASKGGGATDTQY,TRBD2,TRBV7-2
ASSLSGEADTQY,TRBD2,TRBV7-9
ASSRPGGGLSEQY,TRBD1,TRBV19
ASSLTGVTGNTIY,TRBD1,TRBV6-1
ASSINLGGEETQY,-,TRBV7-2
ATSRAGTGLDKNIQY,TRBD1,TRBV15
AWSTSGAMEQF,-,TRBV30
ASSLVGQGGNSPLH,-,TRBV27
ASDPNRGYEQY,TRBD1,TRBV6-5
ASSRPLGDTQY,-,TRBV6-2/TRBV6-3
ASSHLRLYGGARTGELF,TRBD2,TRBV4-1
ASSLGGNNEKLF,-,TRBV7-9
ASSLRRQGDDEQF,TRBD1,TRBV13
ASTQGAGVGYT,TRBD1,TRBV28
AWSFSAGPSQPQH,-,TRBV30
ASSIGQGQETQY,TRBD1,TRBV5-1
ASSTSGGGPGNEQF,TRBD2,TRBV4-2
ASSQGWSGANVLT,-,TRBV6-5
ASSAGQGYEQF,TRBD1,TRBV5-4
AWSVLGAGGRSEQF,TRBD2,TRBV30
ASSGQGWGGGEKLF,TRBD1,TRBV19
ASSPDTGGPGETQY,TRBD2,TRBV18
ASKRGRGVRDYGYT,-,TRBV19
SASGDRKSAGRTVGYT,-,TRBV20-1
ASSIDGWRDNMNYGYT,-,TRBV19
ASSFSVVPEAF,-,TRBV12-3/TRBV12-4
ATKESTEAF,-,TRBV30
ASSIGGRTYEQY,-,TRBV19
ASSYSGGQGYT,-,TRBV6-5
ASSLTGTGAAGELF,TRBD1,TRBV7-3
ASSHRGMDEQY,TRBD1,TRBV19
ASSLGGLRETQY,-,TRBV27
ASTRTRGNTEAF,-,TRBV11-3
ASSLGQGFDGYT,-,TRBV5-6
ASRAGAGGYGYT,-,TRBV6-5
ASSNRRDRTNTGELF,TRBD1,TRBV7-9
ASSSPSGKSTGELF,TRBD2,TRBV5-4
ASSLQGGSTEAF,-,TRBV7-9
ASSLVGTGRYNEQF,TRBD1,TRBV5-1
ASSASRDKYQPQH,-,TRBV19
ASSLVGGRNTGELF,-,TRBV5-1
ASSPRLGENEKLF,-,TRBV3-1/TRBV3-2
ATSDQQDSNQPQH,-,TRBV24-1
ASNGPSGVSGANVLT,-,TRBV19
ASSYWGGGEKLF,-,TRBV6-6
ASSLGSRGGETQY,TRBD2,TRBV5-4
ASSLDPSGRGEQF,TRBD2,TRBV7-9
ASSSGTLGEQF,-,TRBV5-6
ASSLDWATGTHTEAF,-,TRBV11-3
AISESAADTQY,-,TRBV10-3
ASSLGSRGTGELF,-,TRBV7-9
ASSYTRTAGNTIY,-,TRBV6-5
ASRPTVVYGYT,-,TRBV7-2
ASSGSLRSNQPQH,-,TRBV2
ASSQGLAGDLQETQY,TRBD2,TRBV11-2
AWSMQGTTNEKLF,-,TRBV30
SVQERAGAQY,-,TRBV29-1